One and the same sample provided the 7 T cell receptor beta chains below, sequenced in a study of tumor-infiltrating lymphocytes in primary liver carcinoma. RNA and DNA were co-extracted from approximately 20-30 mg of unsorted bulk tissue. Total RNA amounting to about 520 ng was the source from which TCR beta cDNA was made with a constant-region primer. Slightly modified ARM-PCR, run as three nested multiplex PCR rounds, produced the TCR beta libraries. Investigators reported that the first two PCR rounds, at around 9 cycles each, used TRBV1-TRBV30 forward primers with a C-beta reverse primer. TCRdb used MiXCR to reprocess the multiplex PCR reads, holding one entry per CDR3 protein. This repertoire shows approximately 120,000 distinct CDR3 sequences, 64% found once; its top ten account for more than 7%. Sequenced input: liver tumor tissue from sampling region 3. Subset denoted: tumor region T3, left-lateral pole. These TCRs come from a woman aged 60-75 years with primary liver carcinoma and hepatitis B virus infection.

Concerning this clonotype itself: Germline is not matched at one junction end, which may reflect a read error. This rearrangement joins TRBV30 to TRBJ1-1; D perhaps matches TRBD1 (5 bases). The CDR3 has 16 amino acids. Germline CDR1 GTSNPN, CDR2 SVGIG (reference sequence). The CDR3 DNA reads as TGTGCCCGGAGTGCTAGTGGGGCAGGTATGAACACTGAAGCTTTCTTT. Translating it yields CARSASGAGMNTEAFF.

This clonotype came up a few times. This chain links TRBV5-1 with TRBJ2-7; the D gene is possibly TRBD2 (7 bases). CDR3 length: 13 residues. Germline assignment: CDR1 SGHRS and CDR2 YFSETQ. V was trimmed by 6 bases and J by 6 bases, leaving 16 bases between them. CDR3 protein: CASMAGAPGEQYF. The CDR3 bases are TGCGCCAGCATGGCGGGGGCGCCTGGCGAGCAGTACTTC. The full variable domain, its missing parts supplied by reference TRBV5-1 and TRBJ2-7, is KAGVTQTPRYLIKTRGQQVTLSCSPISGHRSVSWYQQTPGQGLQFLFEYFSETQRNKGNFPGRFSGRQFSNSRSEMNVSTLELGDSALYLCASMAGAPGEQYFGPGTRLTVT.

The chain combines TRBV5-1 with TRBJ1-2; TRBD1 aligns across 11 bases. V shed 2 bases and J 7 bases; nucleotides not matched to a gene: 4. CDR1 is SGHRS and CDR2 is YFSETQ in the germline V gene. This CDR3 comprises 14 residues. Here the CDR3 DNA reads TGCGCCAGCAGCTTATGGACAGGGGGCAGTGGCTACACCTTC. Encoded protein: CASSLWTGGSGYTF.

On this clonotype: A single base separates this from a much larger clone, so it may be a read error. The chain has TRBV5-4 and TRBJ2-5, with 8 bases lining up with TRBD1. CDR1 and CDR2 (germline): SGHNT, YYREEE (reference sequence). CDR3 length: 13 amino acids. V lost 0 bases and J lost 6; bases outside the gene matches: 1. CDR3 DNA: TGTGCCAGCAGCTTGGGGGACAGGCAGACCCAGTACTTC. Translating it yields CASSLGDRQTQYF. The whole variable domain, filled in from reference TRBV5-4 and TRBJ2-5, reads ETGVTQSPTHLIKTRGQQVTLRCSSQSGHNTVSWYQQALGQGPQFIFQYYREEENGRGNFPPRFSGLQFPNYSSELNVNALELDDSALYLCASSLGDRQTQYFGPGTRLLVL.

The chain joins TRBV20-1 to TRBJ2-7; tentative D call: TRBD2 (6 bases). The V gene lost 5 bases and the J gene lost 1 base, with 15 bases spanning the gap. Per the germline V gene, CDR1 is DFQATT and CDR2 is SNEGSKA (reference sequence). The CDR3 contains 14 residues. CDR3 bases: TGCAGTGCTCGACCGGGACTGAATTCCTACGAGCAGTACTTC. Its protein is CSARPGLNSYEQYF.

This chain connects TRBV12-3 or TRBV12-4 to TRBJ2-6, with 11 bases identical to TRBD1. Losses at the gene ends were 10 bases for V and 4 bases for J; bases not matched to a gene: 21. This CDR3 has 20 residues. In nucleotides, the CDR3 is TGTGCCATCAATTTATTCGTAGGGACAGGGGGGCGAAGGGGGGCCAACGTCCTGACTTTC. Its translation: CAINLFVGTGGRRGANVLTF.

The chain has TRBV29-1 and TRBJ2-4, with 7 positions matching TRBD2. V gave up 6 bases and J gave up 10 bases; unmatched junction bases: 9. CDR1 is SQVTM, CDR2 ANQGSEA, per germline. The CDR3 is made up of 12 amino acids. Here the CDR3 reads CSVEIGGYIQYF. As DNA, the CDR3 is TGCAGCGTCGAAATCGGGGGGTATATTCAGTACTTC.